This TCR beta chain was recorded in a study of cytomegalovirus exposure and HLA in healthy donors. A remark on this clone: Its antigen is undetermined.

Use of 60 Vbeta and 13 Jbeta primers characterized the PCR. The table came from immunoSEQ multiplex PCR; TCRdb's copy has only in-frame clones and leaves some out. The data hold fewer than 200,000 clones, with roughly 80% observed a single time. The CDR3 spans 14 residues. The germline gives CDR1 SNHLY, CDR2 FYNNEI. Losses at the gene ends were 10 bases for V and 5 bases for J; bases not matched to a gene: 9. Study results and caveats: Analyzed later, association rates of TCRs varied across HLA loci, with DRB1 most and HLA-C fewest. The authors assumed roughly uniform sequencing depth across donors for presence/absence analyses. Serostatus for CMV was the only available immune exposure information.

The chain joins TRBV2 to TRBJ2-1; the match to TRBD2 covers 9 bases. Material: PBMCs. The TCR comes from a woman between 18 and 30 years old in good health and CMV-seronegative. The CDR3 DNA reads TGTGCCACCAAGAGTGCTAGCGGGAACAATGAGCAGTTCTTC. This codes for CATKSASGNNEQFF.